Listed below are T cell receptor beta chains from one sample, sequenced in a study of vaccination and CD4 T cells after COVID-19. The antigens of these receptors remain unknown. MiXCR was run by TCRdb on the PCR reads, yielding one entry per CDR3 protein. The data contain around 25,000 distinct CDR3 sequences, around 60% of them singletons. The sequences come from CD4+ T cells from blood, cultured in vitro, collected after SARS-CoV-2 vaccination. The receptors here all came from a human donor who received a COVID-19 vaccine. The CDR3 runs from the conserved cysteine through the conserved F or W. D genes are given only for firm matches.

TRBJ2-7	TRBV5-1	-	TGCGCCAGCAGCTTGGCTAGCCCTCGGGATGAGCAGTACTTC	CASSLASPRDEQYF
TRBJ2-5	TRBV6-5	-	TGTGCCAGCAGTTCCGTCAACAGGGCAGAGACCCAGTACTTC	CASSSVNRAETQYF
TRBJ1-2	TRBV19	-	TGTGCCAGTAGTACCCAGGCTAACTATGGCTACACCTTC	CASSTQANYGYTF
TRBJ2-5	TRBV6-4	TRBD2	TGTGCCAGCAGTGAGCAGACTAGCGGGGGGTACCAAGAGACCCAGTACTTC	CASSEQTSGGYQETQYF
TRBJ2-2	TRBV5-4	TRBD1	TGTGCCAGCAGCTTAGCCGGGACAGGGACGAACACCGGGGAGCTGTTTTTT	CASSLAGTGTNTGELFF
TRBJ1-6	TRBV27	-	TGTGCCAGCCGAGAATACATTAGCCTGAACCTTAATTCACCCCTCCACTTT	CASREYISLNLNSPLHF
TRBJ2-3	TRBV20-1	TRBD2	TGCAGTGCTAGAGATGCGAGCAATTGGCGGGGGGTATCAGATACGCAGTATTTT	CSARDASNWRGVSDTQYF
TRBJ2-3	TRBV10-1	TRBD2	TGCGCCAGCTCGACTAGCGGGGGTGACCCCGGTACGCAGTATTTT	CASSTSGGDPGTQYF
TRBJ2-7	TRBV10-3	TRBD2	TGTGCCATCAGTGAGCGCGCGGGGGTCTCCTACGAGCAGTACTTC	CAISERAGVSYEQYF
TRBJ2-1	TRBV6-1	-	TGTGCCAGCAGATTACAGGGTTTAATGTCTGAGCAGTTCTTC	CASRLQGLMSEQFF
TRBJ1-1	TRBV10-2	TRBD1	TGCGCCACACTACCCGGTTCAGGGGGCGGGATTTGGGCTTTCTTT	CATLPGSGGGIWAFF
TRBJ1-2	TRBV2	-	TGTGCCAGCAGTGAAAGCAGGGGTTCTGGCTACACCTTC	CASSESRGSGYTF
TRBJ1-5	TRBV7-8	TRBD1	TGTGCCAGCAGCCAGGGGACAGAACTAAATTACCGCAATCAGCCCCAGCATTTT	CASSQGTELNYRNQPQHF
TRBJ2-1	TRBV20-1	-	TGCAGTGCTAGAGATTGGGGGGGCGGAATGAGCTCCTACAATGAGCAGTTCTTC	CSARDWGGGMSSYNEQFF
TRBJ2-3	TRBV11-3	-	TGTGCCAGCAGCTTAGGGGCGGATACGCAGTATTTT	CASSLGADTQYF
TRBJ1-5	TRBV20-1	-	TGCAGTGCTAGAGACCGTCTGGGCAATCAGCCCCAGCATTTT	CSARDRLGNQPQHF
TRBJ2-7	TRBV7-2	TRBD2	TGTGCCAGCAGCCCCAGCCGAGGACTAGCGAGAAGCTCCTACGAGCAGTACTTC	CASSPSRGLARSSYEQYF